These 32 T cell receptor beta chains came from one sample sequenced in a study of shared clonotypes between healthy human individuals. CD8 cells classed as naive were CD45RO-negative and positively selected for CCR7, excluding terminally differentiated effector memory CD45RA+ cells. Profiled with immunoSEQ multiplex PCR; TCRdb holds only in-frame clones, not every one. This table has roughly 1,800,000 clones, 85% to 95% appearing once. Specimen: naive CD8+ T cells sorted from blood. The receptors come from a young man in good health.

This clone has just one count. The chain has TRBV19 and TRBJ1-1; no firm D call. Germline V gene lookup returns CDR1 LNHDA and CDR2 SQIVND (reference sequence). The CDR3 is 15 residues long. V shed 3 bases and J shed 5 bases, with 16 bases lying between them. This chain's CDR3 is CASSIMGPGWTEAFF. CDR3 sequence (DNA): TGTGCCAGTAGTATTATGGGCCCTGGATGGACTGAAGCTTTCTTT.

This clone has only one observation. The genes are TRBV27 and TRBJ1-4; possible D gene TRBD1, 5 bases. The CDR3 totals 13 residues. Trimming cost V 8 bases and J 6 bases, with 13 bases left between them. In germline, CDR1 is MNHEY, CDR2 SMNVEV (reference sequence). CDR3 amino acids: CASARDGDEKLFF. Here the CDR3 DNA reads TGTGCCAGCGCCAGGGACGGAGATGAAAAACTGTTTTTT.

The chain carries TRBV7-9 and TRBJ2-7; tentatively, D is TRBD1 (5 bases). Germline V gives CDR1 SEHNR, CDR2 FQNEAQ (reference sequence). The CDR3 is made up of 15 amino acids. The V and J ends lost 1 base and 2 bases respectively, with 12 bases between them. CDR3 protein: CASSLGATAAYEQYF. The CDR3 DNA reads TGTGCCAGCAGCTTAGGAGCGACAGCAGCCTACGAGCAGTACTTC.

CDR3 DNA: TGTGCCAGCAGCGCAGGGACAGGTCAGCCCCAGCATTTT. It yields the protein CASSAGTGQPQHF. This chain uses TRBV5-4 with TRBJ1-5; 8 bases match TRBD1. Germline V gives CDR1 SGHNT, CDR2 YYREEE (reference sequence). This CDR3 region has 13 residues. V trimming: 4 bases; J trimming: 6 bases; junction bases outside the gene matches: 3.

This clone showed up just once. As DNA, the CDR3 is TGTGCCAGCATTGAGCCGGACAAAGATCGAAAATCCTACGAGCAGTACTTC. This encodes CASIEPDKDRKSYEQYF. V usage is TRBV6-1 and J usage is TRBJ2-7; tentatively, D is TRBD1 (5 bases). Trimming cost V 7 bases and J 1 base, with 23 bases left between them. Germline values: CDR1 MNHNS, CDR2 SASEGT. The CDR3 covers 17 residues.

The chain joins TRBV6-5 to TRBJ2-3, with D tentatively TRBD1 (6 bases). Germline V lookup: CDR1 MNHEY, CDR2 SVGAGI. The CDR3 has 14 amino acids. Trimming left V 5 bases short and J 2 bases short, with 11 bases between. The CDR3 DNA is TGTGCCAGCAGTCTGGGGGCTAACACAGATACGCAGTATTTT. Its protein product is CASSLGANTDTQYF.

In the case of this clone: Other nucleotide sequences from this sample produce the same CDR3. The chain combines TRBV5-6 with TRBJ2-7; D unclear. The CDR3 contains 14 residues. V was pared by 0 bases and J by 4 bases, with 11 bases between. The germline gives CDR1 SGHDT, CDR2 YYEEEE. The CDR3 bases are TGTGCCAGCAGCTTGGGCGACTCAGCTTACGAGCAGTACTTC. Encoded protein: CASSLGDSAYEQYF.

The CDR3 protein is CASSLAVAGGQETQYF. CDR3 nucleotide sequence: TGTGCCAGCAGCTTGGCCGTAGCGGGGGGACAAGAGACCCAGTACTTC. This rearrangement joins TRBV7-9 to TRBJ2-5; 10 bases fit TRBD2. The ends lost 3 bases at V and 2 bases at J; junction bases unmatched: 6. This CDR3 contains 16 residues. Germline V CDR1 and CDR2: SEHNR, FQNEAQ (reference sequence).

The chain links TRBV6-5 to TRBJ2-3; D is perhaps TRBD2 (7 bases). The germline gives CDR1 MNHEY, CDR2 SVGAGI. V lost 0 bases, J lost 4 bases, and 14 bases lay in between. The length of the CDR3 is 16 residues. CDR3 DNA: TGTGCCAGCAGTTACTCGAACGCGGGGGCCCCAGATACGCAGTATTTT. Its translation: CASSYSNAGAPDTQYF.

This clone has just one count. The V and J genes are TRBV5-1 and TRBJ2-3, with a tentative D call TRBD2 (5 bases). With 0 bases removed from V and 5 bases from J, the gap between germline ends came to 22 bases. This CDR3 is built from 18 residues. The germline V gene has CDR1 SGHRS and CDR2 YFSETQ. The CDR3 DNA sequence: TGCGCCAGCAGCTTGGAGGCTCGGGAACTATCTAACGGAGATACGCAGTATTTT. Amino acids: CASSLEARELSNGDTQYF.

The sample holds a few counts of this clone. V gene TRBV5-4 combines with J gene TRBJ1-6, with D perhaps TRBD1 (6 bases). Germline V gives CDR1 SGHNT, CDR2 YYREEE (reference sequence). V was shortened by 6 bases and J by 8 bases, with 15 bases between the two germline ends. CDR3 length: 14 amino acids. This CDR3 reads CASTKQGTDSPLHF. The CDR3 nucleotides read TGTGCCAGCACTAAACAGGGAACGGATTCACCCCTCCACTTT.

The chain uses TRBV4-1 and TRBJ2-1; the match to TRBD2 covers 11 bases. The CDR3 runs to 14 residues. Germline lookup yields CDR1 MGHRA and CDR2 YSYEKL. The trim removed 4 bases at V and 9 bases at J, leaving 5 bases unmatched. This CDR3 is CASSPAGLAAEQFF. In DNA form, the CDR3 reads TGCGCCAGCAGCCCCGCGGGACTAGCGGCTGAGCAGTTCTTC.

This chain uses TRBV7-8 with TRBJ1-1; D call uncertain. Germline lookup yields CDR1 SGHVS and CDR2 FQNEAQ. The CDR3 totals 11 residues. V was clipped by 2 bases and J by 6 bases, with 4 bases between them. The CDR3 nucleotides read TGTGCCAGCAGCTTACAACCTGAAGCTTTCTTT. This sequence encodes CASSLQPEAFF.

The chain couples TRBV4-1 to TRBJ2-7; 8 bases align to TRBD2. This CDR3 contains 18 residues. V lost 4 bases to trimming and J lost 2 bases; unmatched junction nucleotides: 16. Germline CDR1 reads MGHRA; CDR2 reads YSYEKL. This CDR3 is CASSPREGKGSGTYEQYF. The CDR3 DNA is TGCGCCAGCAGCCCCCGAGAAGGTAAGGGTAGCGGGACCTACGAGCAGTACTTC.

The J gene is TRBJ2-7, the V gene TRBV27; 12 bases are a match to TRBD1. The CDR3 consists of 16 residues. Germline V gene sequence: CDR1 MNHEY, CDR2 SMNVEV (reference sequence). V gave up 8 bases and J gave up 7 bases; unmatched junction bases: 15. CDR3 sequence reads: CASSPLGGQGAWEQYF. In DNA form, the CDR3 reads TGTGCCAGCTCTCCTTTGGGGGGACAGGGGGCCTGGGAGCAGTACTTC.

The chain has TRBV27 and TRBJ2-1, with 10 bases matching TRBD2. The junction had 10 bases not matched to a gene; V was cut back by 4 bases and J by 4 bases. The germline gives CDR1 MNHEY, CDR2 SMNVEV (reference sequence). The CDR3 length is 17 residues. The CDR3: CASSSWTSGVNYNEQFF. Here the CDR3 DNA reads TGTGCCAGCAGTTCCTGGACTAGCGGAGTAAATTACAATGAGCAGTTCTTC.

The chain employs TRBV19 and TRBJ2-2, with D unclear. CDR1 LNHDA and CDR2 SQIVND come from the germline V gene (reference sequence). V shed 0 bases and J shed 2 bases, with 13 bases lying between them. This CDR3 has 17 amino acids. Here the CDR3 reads CASSIEVSALNTGELFF. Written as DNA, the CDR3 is TGTGCCAGTAGTATAGAGGTCTCCGCCCTTAACACCGGGGAGCTGTTTTTT.

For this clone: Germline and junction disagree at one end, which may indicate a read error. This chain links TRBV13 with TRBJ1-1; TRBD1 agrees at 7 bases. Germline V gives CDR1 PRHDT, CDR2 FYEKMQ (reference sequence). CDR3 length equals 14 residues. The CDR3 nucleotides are TGTGCCAGCAGCCTAGGAGACAGGGAGGGTGAAGCTTTCTTT. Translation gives CASSLGDREGEAFF.

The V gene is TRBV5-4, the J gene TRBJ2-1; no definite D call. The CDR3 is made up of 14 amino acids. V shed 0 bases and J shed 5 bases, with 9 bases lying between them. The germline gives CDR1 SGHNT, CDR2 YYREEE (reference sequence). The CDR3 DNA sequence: TGTGCCAGCAGCTTGGAAAGTCGGGACAATGAGCAGTTCTTC. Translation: CASSLESRDNEQFF.

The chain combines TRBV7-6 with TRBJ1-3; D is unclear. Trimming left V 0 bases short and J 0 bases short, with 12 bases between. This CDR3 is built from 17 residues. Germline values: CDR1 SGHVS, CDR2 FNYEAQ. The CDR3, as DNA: TGTGCCAGCAGCTTAGCCGGGGAGGGTAGCTCTGGAAACACCATATATTTT. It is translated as CASSLAGEGSSGNTIYF.

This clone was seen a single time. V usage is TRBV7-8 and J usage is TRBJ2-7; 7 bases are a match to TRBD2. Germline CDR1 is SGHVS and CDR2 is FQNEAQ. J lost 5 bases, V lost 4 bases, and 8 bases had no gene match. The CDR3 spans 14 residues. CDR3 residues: CASSSPGGSHEQYF. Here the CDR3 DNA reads TGTGCCAGCAGCTCCCCAGGCGGGAGCCACGAGCAGTACTTC.

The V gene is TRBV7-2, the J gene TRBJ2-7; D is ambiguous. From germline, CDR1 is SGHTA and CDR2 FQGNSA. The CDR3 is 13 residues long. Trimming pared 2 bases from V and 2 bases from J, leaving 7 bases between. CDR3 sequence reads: CASSLTPAYEQYF. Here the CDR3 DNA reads TGTGCCAGCAGCTTAACACCGGCCTACGAGCAGTACTTC.

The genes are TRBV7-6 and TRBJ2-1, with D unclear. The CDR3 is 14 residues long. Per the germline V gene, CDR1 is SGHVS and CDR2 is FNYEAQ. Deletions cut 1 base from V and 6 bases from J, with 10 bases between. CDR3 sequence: CASSLGTFINEQFF. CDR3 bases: TGTGCCAGCAGCTTAGGAACCTTTATCAATGAGCAGTTCTTC.

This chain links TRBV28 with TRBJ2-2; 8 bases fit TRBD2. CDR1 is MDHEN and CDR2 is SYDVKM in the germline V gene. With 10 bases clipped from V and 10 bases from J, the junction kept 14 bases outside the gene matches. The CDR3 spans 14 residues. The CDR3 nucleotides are TGTGCCACCTACCCTCGGGGGGGCCTTCCGGAGCTGTTTTTT. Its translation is CATYPRGGLPELFF.

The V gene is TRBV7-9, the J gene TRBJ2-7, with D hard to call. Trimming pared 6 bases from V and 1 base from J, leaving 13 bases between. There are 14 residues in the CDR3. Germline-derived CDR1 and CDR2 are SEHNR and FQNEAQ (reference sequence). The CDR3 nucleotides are TGTGCCAGCAGTAGTAGCCATGTGTCCTACGAGCAGTACTTC. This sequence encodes CASSSSHVSYEQYF.

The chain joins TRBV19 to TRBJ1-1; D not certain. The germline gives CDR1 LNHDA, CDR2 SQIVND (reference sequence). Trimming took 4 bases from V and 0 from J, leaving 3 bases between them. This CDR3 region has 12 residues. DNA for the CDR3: TGTGCCAGTAGTACGTTGAACACTGAAGCTTTCTTT. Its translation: CASSTLNTEAFF.

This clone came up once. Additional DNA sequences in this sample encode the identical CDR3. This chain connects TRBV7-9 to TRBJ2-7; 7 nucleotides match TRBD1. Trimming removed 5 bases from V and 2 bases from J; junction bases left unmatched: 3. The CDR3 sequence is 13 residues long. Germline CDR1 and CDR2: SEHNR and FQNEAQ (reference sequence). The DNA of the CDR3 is TGTGCCAGCAGCCTCGACAGGGCCTACGAGCAGTACTTC. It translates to CASSLDRAYEQYF.

The CDR3 here is CATSSLGQDSSYNSPLHF. CDR3 DNA sequence: TGTGCCACCAGCAGTTTAGGACAGGACAGCTCCTATAATTCACCCCTCCACTTT. The rearrangement joins TRBV15 to TRBJ1-6; 7 bases map to TRBD1. This CDR3 has 18 residues. Unmatched junction bases numbered 8, after V lost 3 bases and J lost 0 bases. Germline values: CDR1 LNHNV, CDR2 YYDKDF (reference sequence).

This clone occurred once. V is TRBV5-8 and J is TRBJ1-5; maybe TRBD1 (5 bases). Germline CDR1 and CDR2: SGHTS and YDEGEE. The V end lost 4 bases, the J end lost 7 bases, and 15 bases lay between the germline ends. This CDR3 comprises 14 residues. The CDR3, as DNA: TGTGCCAGCAGCCCCCCCGGGGGGAGGCAGCCCCAGCATTTT. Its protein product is CASSPPGGRQPQHF.

The CDR3 here is CASSVPPDSRGGELFF. Written as DNA, the CDR3 is TGTGCCAGCAGTGTCCCCCCGGACAGCCGCGGCGGGGAGCTGTTTTTT. This chain links TRBV6-1 with TRBJ2-2; TRBD1 is a possible D gene (6 bases). The V end was cut by 4 bases, the J end by 7 bases, with 19 bases between. The CDR3 spans 16 residues. Germline V gene sequence: CDR1 MNHNS, CDR2 SASEGT.

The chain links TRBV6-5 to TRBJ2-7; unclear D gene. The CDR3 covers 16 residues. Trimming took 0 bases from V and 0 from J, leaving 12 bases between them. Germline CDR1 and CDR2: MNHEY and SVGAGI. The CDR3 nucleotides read TGTGCCAGCAGTTACTCGCACAGAACTCTCTCCTACGAGCAGTACTTC. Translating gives CASSYSHRTLSYEQYF.

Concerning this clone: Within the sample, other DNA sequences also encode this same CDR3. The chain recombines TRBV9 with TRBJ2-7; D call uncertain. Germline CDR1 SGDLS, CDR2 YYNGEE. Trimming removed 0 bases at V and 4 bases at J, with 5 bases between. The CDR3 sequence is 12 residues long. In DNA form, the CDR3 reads TGTGCCAGCAGCGTAGATGGATACGAGCAGTACTTC. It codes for CASSVDGYEQYF.